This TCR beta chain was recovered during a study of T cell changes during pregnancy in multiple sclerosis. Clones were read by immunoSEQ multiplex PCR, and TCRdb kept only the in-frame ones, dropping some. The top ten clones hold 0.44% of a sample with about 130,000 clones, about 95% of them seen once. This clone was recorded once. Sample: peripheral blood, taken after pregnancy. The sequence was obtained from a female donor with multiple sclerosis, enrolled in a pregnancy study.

CDR3: CSAANRGLKFYEQYF. The CDR3 region has the DNA TGCAGCGCAGCAAACAGGGGTCTAAAGTTCTACGAGCAGTACTTC. The chain combines TRBV29-1 with TRBJ2-5, with 7 bases matching TRBD1. Judging by the DNA end, TRBJ2-7 fits better; the J call may be wrong. This CDR3 has 15 residues. Germline-derived CDR1 and CDR2 are SQVTM and ANQGSEA.